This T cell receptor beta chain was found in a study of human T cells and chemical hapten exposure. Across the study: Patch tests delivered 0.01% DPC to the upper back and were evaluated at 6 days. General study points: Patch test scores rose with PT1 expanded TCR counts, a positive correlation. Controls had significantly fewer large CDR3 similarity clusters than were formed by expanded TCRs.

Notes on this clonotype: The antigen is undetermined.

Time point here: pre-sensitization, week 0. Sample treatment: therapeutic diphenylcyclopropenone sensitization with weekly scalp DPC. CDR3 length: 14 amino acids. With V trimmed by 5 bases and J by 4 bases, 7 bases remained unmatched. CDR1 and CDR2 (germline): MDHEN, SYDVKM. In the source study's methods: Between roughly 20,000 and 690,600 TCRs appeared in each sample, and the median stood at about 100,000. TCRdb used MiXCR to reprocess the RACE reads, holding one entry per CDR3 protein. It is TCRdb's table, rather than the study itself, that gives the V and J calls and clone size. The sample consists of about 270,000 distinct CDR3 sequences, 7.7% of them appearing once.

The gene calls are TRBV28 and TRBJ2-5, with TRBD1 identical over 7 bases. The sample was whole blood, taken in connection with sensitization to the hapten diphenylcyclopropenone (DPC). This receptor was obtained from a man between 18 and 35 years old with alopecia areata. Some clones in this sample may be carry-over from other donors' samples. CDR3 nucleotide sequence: TGTGCCAGCAGTCCGAGACAGGGTTTAGAGACCCAGTACTTC. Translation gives CASSPRQGLETQYF.